Sequencing of this TCR beta chain was carried out in a study of blood T cell repertoires in COVID-19. Libraries were prepared by immunoSEQ multiplex PCR; TCRdb keeps only in-frame clonotypes and omits some of them. The table lists approximately 350,000 clones, about 90% of them singletons. Recovery meant two consecutive negative NP/OP PCR tests, professional clearance, or resolved symptoms. CDR3 size: 16 residues. V was pared by 2 bases and J by 5 bases, with 6 bases of the junction left unmatched. Germline V gives CDR1 LGHNA, CDR2 YNFKEQ. This TCR derives from a woman in her twenties or thirties who had recovered from COVID-19. Source material: PBMCs or T cells enriched from blood (not recorded which). J is TRBJ1-6 and V is TRBV4-2; 7 nucleotides line up with TRBD1. The CDR3 DNA is TGTGCCAGCAGCCAACTCGGACAGGTTAATAATTCACCCCTCCACTTT. Translation gives CASSQLGQVNNSPLHF.